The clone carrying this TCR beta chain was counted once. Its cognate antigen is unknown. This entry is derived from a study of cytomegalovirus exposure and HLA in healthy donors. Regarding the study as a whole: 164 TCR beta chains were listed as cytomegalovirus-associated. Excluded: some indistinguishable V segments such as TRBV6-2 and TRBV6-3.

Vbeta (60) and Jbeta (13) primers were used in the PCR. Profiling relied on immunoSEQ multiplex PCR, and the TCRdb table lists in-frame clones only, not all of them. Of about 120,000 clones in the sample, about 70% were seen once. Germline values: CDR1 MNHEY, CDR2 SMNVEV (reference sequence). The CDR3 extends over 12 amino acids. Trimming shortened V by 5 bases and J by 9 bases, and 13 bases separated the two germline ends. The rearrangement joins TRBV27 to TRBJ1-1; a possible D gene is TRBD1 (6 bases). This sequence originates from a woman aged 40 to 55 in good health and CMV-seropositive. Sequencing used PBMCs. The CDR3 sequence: CASSGMDRQAFF. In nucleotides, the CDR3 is TGTGCCAGCAGTGGGATGGACAGACAAGCTTTCTTT.